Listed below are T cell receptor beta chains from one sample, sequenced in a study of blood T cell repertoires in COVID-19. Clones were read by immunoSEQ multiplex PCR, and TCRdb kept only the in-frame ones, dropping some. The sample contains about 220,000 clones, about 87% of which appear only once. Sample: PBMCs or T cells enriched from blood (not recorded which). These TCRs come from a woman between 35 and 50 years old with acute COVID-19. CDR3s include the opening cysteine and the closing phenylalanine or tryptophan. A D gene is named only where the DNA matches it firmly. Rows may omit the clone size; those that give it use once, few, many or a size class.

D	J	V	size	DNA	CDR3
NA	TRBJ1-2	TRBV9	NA	TGTGCCAGCAGCGTGGAGGATTCTAACTATGGCTACACCTTC	CASSVEDSNYGYTF
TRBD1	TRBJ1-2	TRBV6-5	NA	TGTGCCAGCAGTAATAACAGGGGTAACGGCTACACCTTC	CASSNNRGNGYTF
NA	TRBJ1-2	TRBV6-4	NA	TGTGCCAGCGTACAGGGTCCCTATGGCTACACCTTC	CASVQGPYGYTF
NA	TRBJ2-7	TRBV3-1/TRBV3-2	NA	TGTGCCAGCAGCCAAGTGACCCCCGGGGTGCAGTACTTC	CASSQVTPGVQYF
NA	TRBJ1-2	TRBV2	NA	TGTGCCAGCAGTGCGGTGGCGGGAATGGGGGGCTACACCTTC	CASSAVAGMGGYTF
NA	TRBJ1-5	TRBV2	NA	TGTGCCAGCAGTACCAACAGGGACAATCAGCCCCAGCATTTT	CASSTNRDNQPQHF
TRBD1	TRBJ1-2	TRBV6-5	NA	TGTGCCAGCAGTCCTGGGACAGGGTATGGCTACACCTTC	CASSPGTGYGYTF
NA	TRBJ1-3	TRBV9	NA	TGTGCCAGCAGCGTAGGACAGAGCTCTGGAAACACCATATATTTT	CASSVGQSSGNTIYF
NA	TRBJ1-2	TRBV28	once	TGTGCCAGCAGTTTAGTACAGACCTATGGCTACACCTTC	CASSLVQTYGYTF
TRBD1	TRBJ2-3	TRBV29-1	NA	TGCAGCGTCAGCGCTCCCTCCACAGGGGGAGGCACAGATACGCAGTATTTT	CSVSAPSTGGGTDTQYF
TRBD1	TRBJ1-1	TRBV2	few	TGTGCCAGCAGGGGCGGGACAGGGAAATACACTGAAGCTTTCTTT	CASRGGTGKYTEAFF
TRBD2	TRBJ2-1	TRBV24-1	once	TGTGCCACCAGTGATTCCCGACTAGCGGTCGATGAGCAGTTCTTC	CATSDSRLAVDEQFF